This T cell receptor beta chain was retrieved from a study of shared clonotypes between healthy human individuals. Germline trimming cut 7 bases from V and 3 bases from J; bases unmatched to any gene: 10. The CDR3 runs to 16 residues. Per the germline V gene, CDR1 is SNHLY and CDR2 is FYNNEI. Sequencing was performed with immunoSEQ multiplex PCR; in TCRdb, only in-frame clones are kept and a portion is missing. The table has fewer than 2.5 million clones, more than 85% seen once. The sequence was collected from a man younger than 35 in good health. Some clones in this sample may be carry-over from other donors' samples. The genes are TRBV2 and TRBJ2-3, with TRBD2 matching over 10 bases. Sequenced: naive CD4+ T cells from PBMCs. The subset: CD45RA+ positively selected. This CDR3 reads CASTRGAGGQTDTQYF. The CDR3 DNA is TGTGCCAGCACGAGGGGAGCGGGAGGGCAAACAGATACGCAGTATTTT.